The TCR beta chain described here comes from a study of response to subunit inactivated influenza vaccine. CDR1 LGHDT and CDR2 YNNKEL come from the germline V gene (reference sequence). With 4 bases clipped from V and 3 bases from J, the junction kept 6 bases outside the gene matches. The CDR3 has 15 amino acids. TCRdb fed the RT-PCR reads into MiXCR, producing one record per CDR3 protein. This table holds 750,000 to 850,000 distinct CDR3 sequences, less than 20% found once. This material consisted of PBMCs from blood, taken more than 4 days after vaccination. This receptor was obtained from a man aged 50-60 years who received an inactivated influenza vaccine. V is TRBV3-1 and J is TRBJ2-7, with 10 nucleotides matching TRBD1. The DNA for the CDR3 is TGTGCCAGCAGCCCTACCGGGACAGGGGACTACGAGCAGTACTTC. It is translated as CASSPTGTGDYEQYF.